Below, 24 T cell receptor beta chains from the same sample are listed, as sequenced in a study of blood T cell repertoires in COVID-19. Assay: immunoSEQ multiplex PCR; the TCRdb copy retains only in-frame clones and omits some. The profile shows about 370,000 clones, around 91% of them singletons. Sequenced: PBMCs or T cells enriched from blood (not recorded which). The receptors originated from a man aged 18 to 35 who had recovered from COVID-19.

The CDR3 is CASSVIDNSPLHF. The CDR3, as DNA: TGTGCCAGCAGTGTAATAGATAATTCACCCCTCCACTTT. This chain joins TRBV12-3 or TRBV12-4 and TRBJ1-6; D is unclear. V lost 5 bases and J 5 bases, leaving 7 bases between the germline ends. The CDR3 runs 13 residues.

Details on this clone: The same CDR3 also results from other DNA sequences found in this sample. The V gene is TRBV5-1, the J gene TRBJ2-5; TRBD2 matches 7 bases. This CDR3 region has 14 residues. Germline values: CDR1 SGHRS, CDR2 YFSETQ. V gave up 6 bases and J gave up 2 bases; unmatched junction bases: 7. DNA of the CDR3: TGCGCCAGCACGAAGGGAGCGGGACAAGAGACCCAGTACTTC. This gives the protein CASTKGAGQETQYF.

The chain couples TRBV4-3 to TRBJ2-4; 11 bases map to TRBD2. Germline V lookup: CDR1 LGHNA, CDR2 YSLEER. Unmatched junction bases numbered 17, after V lost 4 bases and J lost 0 bases. The CDR3 runs to 21 residues. CDR3 in DNA: TGCGCCAGCAGCCCATATCAAACCGGGACTAGCGGAAATTTAGCCAAAAACATTCAGTACTTC. This codes for CASSPYQTGTSGNLAKNIQYF.

The chain couples TRBV7-3 to TRBJ2-5; 8 nucleotides line up with TRBD1. This CDR3 has 13 residues. V lost 5 bases and J lost 6; bases outside the gene matches: 5. CDR1 and CDR2 from the germline V gene are SGHTA and FQGTGA. The CDR3 spells CASSPTRGQTQYF. CDR3 DNA sequence: TGTGCCAGCAGCCCAACCAGGGGGCAGACCCAGTACTTC.

V is TRBV2 and J is TRBJ1-5; D is possibly TRBD1 (6 bases). The germline V gene has CDR1 SNHLY and CDR2 FYNNEI. This CDR3 is built from 14 residues. Trimming cost V 6 bases and J 7 bases, with 16 bases left between them. The CDR3 sequence is CASSLIQGRQPQHF. Here the CDR3 DNA reads TGTGCCAGCAGCCTAATACAGGGACGACAGCCCCAGCATTTT.

This rearrangement joins TRBV12-3 or TRBV12-4 to TRBJ1-2; D might be TRBD1 (6 bases). Trimming cost V 4 bases and J 5 bases, with 11 bases left between them. The CDR3 consists of 13 residues. The CDR3 sequence: CASSSGTRYGYTF. The CDR3 DNA sequence: TGTGCCAGCAGTTCTGGGACAAGATATGGCTACACCTTC.

V is TRBV30 and J is TRBJ2-1; 8 bases are a match to TRBD2. Germline V CDR1 and CDR2: GTSNPN, SVGIG (reference sequence). Trimming cost V 3 bases and J 9 bases; bases outside gene matches: 10. This CDR3 spans 14 amino acids. CDR3 bases: TGTGCCTGGAGCCCGATGGCGGGGGGAGGTGAGCAGTTCTTC. Translating it yields CAWSPMAGGGEQFF. Together with reference TRBV30 and TRBJ2-1, the CDR3 gives the full variable domain: SQTIHQWPATLVQPVGSPLSLECTVEGTSNPNLYWYRQAAGRGLQLLFYSVGIGQISSEVPQNLSASRPQDRQFILSSKKLLLSDSGFYLCAWSPMAGGGEQFFGPGTRLTVL.

This chain connects TRBV25-1 to TRBJ2-1, with TRBD2 identical over 9 bases. The CDR3 is 14 amino acids. Per the germline V gene, CDR1 is MGHDK and CDR2 is SYGVNS. J was trimmed by 4 bases and V by 5 bases; bases with no gene match: 3. CDR3 region: CASSQAGGYNEQFF. In DNA, the CDR3 is TGTGCCAGCAGTCAAGCGGGAGGATACAATGAGCAGTTCTTC. The whole variable domain, filled in from reference TRBV25-1 and TRBJ2-1, reads EADIYQTPRYLVIGTGKKITLECSQTMGHDKMYWYQQDPGMELHLIHYSYGVNSTEKGDLSSESTVSRIRTEHFPLTLESARPSHTSQYLCASSQAGGYNEQFFGPGTRLTVL.

The V and J genes are TRBV19 and TRBJ2-1, with 7 positions matching TRBD1. This CDR3 contains 14 residues. V dropped 6 bases and J dropped 1; count of bases not matched to a gene: 3. CDR1 is LNHDA, CDR2 SQIVND, per germline (reference sequence). This CDR3 reads CASSRTGSYNEQFF. CDR3 DNA sequence: TGTGCCAGTAGCAGGACAGGATCCTACAATGAGCAGTTCTTC.

V gene TRBV7-2 combines with J gene TRBJ1-2; 9 bases are a match to TRBD1. The CDR3 length is 13 residues. The germline CDR1 and CDR2 sequences are SGHTA and FQGNSA. V gave up 4 bases and J gave up 6 bases; unmatched junction bases: 3. CDR3 bases: TGTGCCAGCAGCTCAGGGACAGGGCATGGCTACACCTTC. Its protein product is CASSSGTGHGYTF.

The V call is TRBV18, the J call TRBJ1-6; D remains ambiguous. From germline, CDR1 is KGHSH and CDR2 LQKENI. Trimming cost V 2 bases and J 11 bases, with 16 bases left between them. The CDR3 totals 15 residues. Here the CDR3 DNA reads TGTGCCAGCTCACCAATCTCGGTTGATTCGGCACCCCTCCACTTT. As protein: CASSPISVDSAPLHF.

The chain has TRBV7-9 and TRBJ2-3; the match to TRBD2 covers 9 bases. CDR1 is SEHNR and CDR2 is FQNEAQ in the germline V gene (reference sequence). The CDR3 has 15 residues. Germline trimming cut 3 bases from V and 1 base from J; bases unmatched to any gene: 2. This CDR3 is CASSLVAGGTDTQYF. As DNA, the CDR3 is TGTGCCAGCAGCTTGGTAGCGGGAGGCACAGATACGCAGTATTTT.

The table lists this clone with a count of one. This chain joins TRBV6-2 or TRBV6-3 and TRBJ2-2, with 7 bases fitting TRBD2. The CDR3 consists of 16 residues. The germline V gene encodes CDR1 MNHEY and CDR2 SVGEGT. Trimming removed 6 bases from V and 5 bases from J; junction bases left unmatched: 12. Written as DNA, the CDR3 is TGTGCCAGCAGCCAACAGGCGGGAGTGGTTACCGGGGAGCTGTTTTTT. Amino acids: CASSQQAGVVTGELFF.

This CDR3 reads CASSAQGGANYGYTF. CDR3 DNA sequence: TGTGCCAGTAGTGCACAGGGTGGGGCTAACTATGGCTACACCTTC. This sequence joins TRBV19 and TRBJ1-2; D possibly corresponds to TRBD1 (6 bases). The germline CDR1 and CDR2 sequences are LNHDA and SQIVND (reference sequence). The germline V and J ends were trimmed by 5 bases and 0 bases, with 13 bases remaining between them. The CDR3 is made up of 15 amino acids.

The CDR3 sequence is CASPFTGVPDQPQHF. The CDR3, as DNA: TGTGCCAGCCCTTTTACAGGGGTGCCAGATCAGCCCCAGCATTTT. The chain links TRBV6-7 to TRBJ1-5; 7 positions match TRBD1. TRBV6-7 is marked as an open reading frame, function uncertain. The trim removed 8 bases at V and 5 bases at J, leaving 12 bases unmatched. The CDR3 has 15 amino acids.

This sequence joins TRBV5-1 and TRBJ2-6; D is unclear. This CDR3 has 14 residues. V was clipped by 4 bases and J by 0 bases, with 5 bases between them. Germline V CDR1 and CDR2: SGHRS, YFSETQ. DNA for the CDR3: TGCGCCAGCAGCAGCGTCTCTGGGGCCAACGTCCTGACTTTC. Its protein is CASSSVSGANVLTF.

The chain employs TRBV5-8 and TRBJ2-1, with TRBD2 as a possible D gene (5 bases). The CDR3 consists of 14 residues. Germline-derived CDR1 and CDR2 are SGHTS and YDEGEE. V gave up 1 base and J gave up 4 bases, with 9 bases separating them. CDR3 DNA: TGTGCCAGCAGCTTGAGAAGCGGATACAATGAGCAGTTCTTC. This gives the protein CASSLRSGYNEQFF. The whole variable domain, filled in from reference TRBV5-8 and TRBJ2-1, reads EAGVTQSPTHLIKTRGQQATLRCSPISGHTSVYWYQQALGLGLQFLLWYDEGEERNRGNFPPRFSGRQFPNYSSELNVNALELEDSALYLCASSLRSGYNEQFFGPGTRLTVL.

The chain uses TRBV28 and TRBJ2-7; weak D call: TRBD1 (6 bases). The CDR3 runs to 13 residues. Trimming shortened V by 3 bases and J by 3 bases, and 9 bases separated the two germline ends. In germline, CDR1 is MDHEN, CDR2 SYDVKM. The DNA of the CDR3 is TGTGCCAGCAGTTTCCAGGGGCTCTACGAGCAGTACTTC. It encodes CASSFQGLYEQYF. Supplemented by reference TRBV28 and TRBJ2-7, the full variable domain reads DVKVTQSSRYLVKRTGEKVFLECVQDMDHENMFWYRQDPGLGLRLIYFSYDVKMKEKGDIPEGYSVSREKKERFSLILESASTNQTSMYLCASSFQGLYEQYFGPGTRLTVT.

The chain employs TRBV29-1 and TRBJ1-2, with D possibly TRBD1 on 6 matching bases. V lost 7 bases and J lost 0, with 18 bases in between. The CDR3 is 15 residues long. Looked up from germline, CDR1 is SQVTM and CDR2 is ANQGSEA. CDR3 protein: CSAPVYRETNYGYTF. The DNA for the CDR3 is TGCAGCGCGCCGGTCTACAGGGAAACTAACTATGGCTACACCTTC.

The rearrangement uses TRBV6-5 and TRBJ1-2; D may be TRBD1 (6 bases). V was trimmed by 7 bases and J by 0 bases, leaving 15 bases between them. The CDR3 runs to 15 residues. Looked up from germline, CDR1 is MNHEY and CDR2 is SVGAGI. The CDR3 DNA reads as TGTGCCAGCACCAACTCCGGGGGGCCTAACTATGGCTACACCTTC. Its protein product is CASTNSGGPNYGYTF.

This sequence joins TRBV5-1 and TRBJ1-1; 7 bases agree with TRBD1. In germline, CDR1 is SGHRS, CDR2 YFSETQ. CDR3 length equals 15 residues. V dropped 0 bases and J dropped 1; count of bases not matched to a gene: 3. This CDR3 is CASSLESGGNTEAFF. CDR3 nucleotides: TGCGCCAGCAGCTTGGAGTCAGGGGGGAACACTGAAGCTTTCTTT.

The rearrangement links TRBV19 to TRBJ1-1, with TRBD1 identical over 7 bases. J lost 2 bases, V lost 5 bases, and 5 bases had no gene match. This CDR3 spans 14 amino acids. CDR1 and CDR2 from the germline V gene are LNHDA and SQIVND (reference sequence). CDR3 residues: CASSVGQTNTEAFF. The CDR3 nucleotides read TGTGCCAGTAGTGTGGGACAGACCAACACTGAAGCTTTCTTT.

The rearrangement joins TRBV9 to TRBJ2-7; TRBD1 matches 11 bases. V shed 4 bases and J 6 bases; nucleotides not matched to a gene: 6. Germline V gene data show CDR1 as SGDLS and CDR2 as YYNGEE. This CDR3 contains 14 residues. CDR3 coding DNA: TGTGCCAGCAGCCAAGGGACAGGGGGGTTCGAGCAGTACTTC. Its translation: CASSQGTGGFEQYF.

Only one count was recorded for this clone. The chain couples TRBV5-1 to TRBJ2-1; TRBD1 matches 12 bases. CDR1 is SGHRS and CDR2 is YFSETQ in the germline V gene. This CDR3 contains 15 residues. The trim removed 5 bases at V and 10 bases at J, leaving 10 bases unmatched. The DNA of the CDR3 is TGCGCCAGCAGACAGCCGGGACAGGGGGCTGGGGAGCAGTTCTTC. It encodes CASRQPGQGAGEQFF.